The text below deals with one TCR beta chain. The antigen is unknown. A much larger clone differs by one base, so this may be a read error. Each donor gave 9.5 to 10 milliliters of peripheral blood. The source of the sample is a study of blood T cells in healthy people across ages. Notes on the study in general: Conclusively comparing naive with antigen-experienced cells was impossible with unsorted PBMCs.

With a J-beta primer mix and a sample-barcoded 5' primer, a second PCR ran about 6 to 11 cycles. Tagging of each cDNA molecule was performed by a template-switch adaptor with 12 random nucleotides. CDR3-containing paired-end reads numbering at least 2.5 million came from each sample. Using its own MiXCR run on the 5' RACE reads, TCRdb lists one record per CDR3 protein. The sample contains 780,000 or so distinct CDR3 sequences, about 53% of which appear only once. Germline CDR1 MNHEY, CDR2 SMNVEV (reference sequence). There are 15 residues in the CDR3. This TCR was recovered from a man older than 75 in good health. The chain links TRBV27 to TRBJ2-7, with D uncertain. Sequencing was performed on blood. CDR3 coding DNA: TGTGCCGGCAGTTTACGCGTGAATGGGCACGGCGAGCAGTACTTC. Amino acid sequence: CAGSLRVNGHGEQYF.